This T cell receptor (beta chain) comes out of a study of blood T cell repertoires in COVID-19. Overall study: Samples of COVID-19 (acute and convalescent) were obtained from the United States, Italy and Spain. In each case, the material was cDNA or gDNA derived from T cells, B-cell-depleted T cells, or PBMCs.

In the source study's methods: Reference gene primer amplification gave nucleated cell count estimates. TCRdb's table, derived via immunoSEQ multiplex PCR, lists solely in-frame clones and lacks some. The V and J calls and clone size were taken over from that table, and D and trimming were inferred from the DNA. Here the sample spans over 110,000 clones, roughly 88% being singletons. The CDR3 runs 16 residues. The rearrangement uses TRBV21-1 and TRBJ1-2. TRBV21-1 has pseudogene status. This clonotype was obtained from a human donor in a cohort sampled during active COVID-19. Sequencing used peripheral blood. DNA for the CDR3: TGTGCCAGCAGCAAAGCGCGTCAGGGGAGGGACTATGGCTACACCTTC. This codes for CASSKARQGRDYGYTF.